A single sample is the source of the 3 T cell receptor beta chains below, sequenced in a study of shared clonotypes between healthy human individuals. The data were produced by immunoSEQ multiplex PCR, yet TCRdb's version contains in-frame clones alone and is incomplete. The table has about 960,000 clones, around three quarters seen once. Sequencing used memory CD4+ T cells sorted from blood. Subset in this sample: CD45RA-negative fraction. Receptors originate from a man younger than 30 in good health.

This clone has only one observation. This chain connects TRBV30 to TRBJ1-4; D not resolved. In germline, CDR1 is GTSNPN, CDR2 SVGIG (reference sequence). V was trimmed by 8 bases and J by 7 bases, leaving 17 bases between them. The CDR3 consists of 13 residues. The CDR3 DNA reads TGTGCCGGTGCCCGGGAGACGGGTGAAAAACTGTTTTTT. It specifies CAGARETGEKLFF. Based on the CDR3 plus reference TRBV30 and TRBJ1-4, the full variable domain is SQTIHQWPATLVQPVGSPLSLECTVEGTSNPNLYWYRQAAGRGLQLLFYSVGIGQISSEVPQNLSASRPQDRQFILSSKKLLLSDSGFYLCAGARETGEKLFFGSGTQLSVL.

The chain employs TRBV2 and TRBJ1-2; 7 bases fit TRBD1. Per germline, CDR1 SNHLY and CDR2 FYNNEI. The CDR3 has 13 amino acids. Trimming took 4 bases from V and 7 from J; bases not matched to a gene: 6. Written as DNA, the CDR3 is TGTGCCAGCAGTGTGGAGACAGGGAGTGGCTACACCTTC. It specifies CASSVETGSGYTF.

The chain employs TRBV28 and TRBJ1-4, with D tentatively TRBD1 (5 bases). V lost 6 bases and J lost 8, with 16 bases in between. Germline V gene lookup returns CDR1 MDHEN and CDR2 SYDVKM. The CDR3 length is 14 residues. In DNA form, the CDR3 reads TGTGCCAGCAGCTCCGGGGCTGGCAAAGAAAAACTGTTTTTT. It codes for CASSSGAGKEKLFF.